This T cell receptor (beta chain) was profiled in a study of cytomegalovirus exposure and HLA in healthy donors. Findings and caveats of the study: The authors confirmed in vitro that a few CMV-associated chains were specific for CMV antigens. Roughly uniform sequencing depth across donors was assumed, possibly incorrectly. The listing of 150 or so TCR beta chains classed them as cytomegalovirus-associated. The Asian-associated ancestry cluster reportedly had fewer N-insertions than the approximately 700-donor mean in a later analysis.

Points on this clone: The antigen is unknown.

Amplification used 60 Vbeta primers and 13 Jbeta primers. Data came from immunoSEQ multiplex PCR; TCRdb stores just in-frame clones and leaves some out. The data contain approximately 200,000 clones, roughly 80% of them seen just once; the ten biggest clones take up 2.5% to 3.5%. The sample consisted of PBMCs. This clonotype was obtained from a young woman in good health and CMV-seropositive.

CDR3 amino acids: CASSSDRAGTDTQYF. The CDR3, as DNA: TGTGCCAGCAGCTCGGACAGGGCTGGCACAGATACGCAGTATTTT. The chain uses TRBV7-2 and TRBJ2-3, with 8 bases aligning to TRBD1. This CDR3 comprises 15 residues. Germline CDR1 and CDR2: SGHTA and FQGNSA. J was trimmed by 1 base and V by 4 bases; bases with no gene match: 4.